These 5 T cell receptor beta chains share one sample of origin, sequenced in a study of memory CD4+ T cells and cytomegalovirus serostatus. TCRdb's copy holds only in-frame clones and misses some; the assay was immunoSEQ multiplex PCR. The table includes 40,000 to 45,000 clones, more than 65% detected once. Single viable CD3+CD4+CD8-CD45RO+ cells were sorted as the memory CD4+ T cells. The sample was memory CD4+ T cells from blood. These receptor sequences come from an adult in good health and CMV-seronegative.

This clone was seen a few times. The chain links TRBV6-5 to TRBJ1-4; D is perhaps TRBD1 (6 bases). Germline-derived CDR1 and CDR2 are MNHEY and SVGAGI. CDR3 length: 15 amino acids. Trimming removed 2 bases at V and 8 bases at J, with 15 bases between. The CDR3 spells CASSYSGEGGEKLFF. CDR3 sequence (DNA): TGTGCCAGCAGTTACAGTGGGGAGGGGGGCGAAAAACTGTTTTTT.

The chain joins TRBV18 to TRBJ2-6; TRBD1 is a possible D gene (5 bases). In germline, CDR1 is KGHSH, CDR2 LQKENI. Trimming left V 8 bases short and J 1 base short, with 9 bases between. There are 14 residues in the CDR3. CDR3 sequence: CASGARSGANVLTF. The CDR3 DNA reads as TGTGCCAGCGGGGCAAGATCTGGGGCCAACGTCCTGACTTTC.

This clone was counted a single time. The gene calls are TRBV6-5 and TRBJ2-7; possible D gene TRBD1, 5 bases. Per the germline V gene, CDR1 is MNHEY and CDR2 is SVGAGI. This CDR3 has 14 amino acids. With 2 bases removed from V and 4 bases from J, the gap between germline ends came to 12 bases. Written as DNA, the CDR3 is TGTGCCAGCAGTTACGGCAGGGCGAATTACGAGCAGTACTTC. Translating gives CASSYGRANYEQYF.

This clone was detected once. The chain employs TRBV5-1 and TRBJ2-1, with TRBD1 identical over 7 bases. J gave up 9 bases and V 0 bases, and 6 bases lay outside the gene matches. The germline V gene has CDR1 SGHRS and CDR2 YFSETQ. This CDR3 is 14 amino acids long. This chain's CDR3 is CASSLVAGGREQFF. The CDR3 bases are TGCGCCAGCAGCTTGGTGGCAGGGGGACGTGAGCAGTTCTTC. The full variable domain, rest sourced from reference TRBV5-1 and TRBJ2-1, is KAGVTQTPRYLIKTRGQQVTLSCSPISGHRSVSWYQQTPGQGLQFLFEYFSETQRNKGNFPGRFSGRQFSNSRSEMNVSTLELGDSALYLCASSLVAGGREQFFGPGTRLTVL.

The rearrangement uses TRBV5-4 and TRBJ2-1; D gene uncertain. With 0 bases removed from V and 2 bases from J, the gap between germline ends came to 9 bases. The CDR3 extends over 15 amino acids. Germline V CDR1 and CDR2: SGHNT, YYREEE (reference sequence). CDR3 in DNA: TGTGCCAGCAGCTTGGGGGTGGGGACCTACAATGAGCAGTTCTTC. Protein product: CASSLGVGTYNEQFF. The full variable domain, rest sourced from reference TRBV5-4 and TRBJ2-1, is ETGVTQSPTHLIKTRGQQVTLRCSSQSGHNTVSWYQQALGQGPQFIFQYYREEENGRGNFPPRFSGLQFPNYSSELNVNALELDDSALYLCASSLGVGTYNEQFFGPGTRLTVL.